These 6 T cell receptor beta chains were sequenced from one sample in a study of blood T cell repertoires in COVID-19. Profiling relied on immunoSEQ multiplex PCR, and the TCRdb table lists in-frame clones only, not all of them. There are about 150,000 clones in the sample; about 85% occur only once, and roughly 4.5% lies in the top ten. The sequenced sample consisted of peripheral blood. These receptors all come from an older woman with active or convalescent COVID-19.

The V and J genes are TRBV19 and TRBJ2-3; D is undetermined. V was clipped by 5 bases and J by 0 bases, with 6 bases between them. This CDR3 has 13 residues. CDR1 and CDR2 (germline): LNHDA, SQIVND (reference sequence). As DNA, the CDR3 is TGTGCCAGTAGTCTGGCAAGCACAGATACGCAGTATTTT. Translated, it gives CASSLASTDTQYF.

The chain is built from TRBV5-4 and TRBJ2-1, with 9 positions matching TRBD1. The germline V gene has CDR1 SGHNT and CDR2 YYREEE (reference sequence). The trim removed 3 bases at V and 3 bases at J, leaving 4 bases unmatched. The CDR3 has 15 amino acids. CDR3 coding DNA: TGTGCCAGCAGCTACACAGGGGGCGGCTACAATGAGCAGTTCTTC. Its protein is CASSYTGGGYNEQFF.

In nucleotides, the CDR3 is TGCGCCAGCAGCCAAGTTGTCAGGATGGACACTGAAGCTTTCTTT. As protein: CASSQVVRMDTEAFF. The genes are TRBV4-3 and TRBJ1-1, with no clear D. The CDR3 sequence is 15 residues long. V lost 1 base and J 3 bases, leaving 12 bases between the germline ends. Per the germline V gene, CDR1 is LGHNA and CDR2 is YSLEER.

This sequence joins TRBV29-1 and TRBJ1-4; TRBD1 matches at 10 bases. Germline V gene data show CDR1 as SQVTM and CDR2 as ANQGSEA. CDR3 length: 13 amino acids. The V segment lost 7 bases and the J segment 5 bases; nucleotides outside the gene matches: 4. CDR3 nucleotide sequence: TGCAGCGGAGGGACAGGGGTAAATGAAAAACTGTTTTTT. This gives the protein CSGGTGVNEKLFF.

The chain uses TRBV19 and TRBJ2-4; 7 positions match TRBD2. CDR3 size: 19 residues. J gave up 0 bases and V 5 bases, and 16 bases lay outside the gene matches. The germline V gene has CDR1 LNHDA and CDR2 SQIVND (reference sequence). The CDR3 is CASSPGRAGLDLAKNIQYF. The DNA of the CDR3 is TGTGCCAGTAGTCCAGGGAGGGCAGGGCTAGATTTAGCCAAAAACATTCAGTACTTC.

The chain recombines TRBV19 with TRBJ1-4; D remains unclear. Trimming shortened V by 1 base and J by 7 bases, and 10 bases separated the two germline ends. Germline V CDR1 and CDR2: LNHDA, SQIVND (reference sequence). CDR3 size: 14 residues. The CDR3 loop reads CASSIANGREKLFF. CDR3 coding DNA: TGTGCCAGTAGTATAGCCAATGGGCGTGAAAAACTGTTTTTT.